This TCR beta chain was documented in a study of blood T cell repertoires in COVID-19. The overall study: PBMCs, B-cell-depleted T cells, or T cells were the source of the cDNA or gDNA that made up the material.

In the original analysis: For nucleated cells, counts were estimated from reference gene primer amplification. TCRdb's copy holds only in-frame clones and misses some; the assay was immunoSEQ multiplex PCR. V and J calls and clone size come straight from that table; D and trimming were deduced from the DNA. Among about 250,000 clones listed, approximately 89% were seen once. Germline CDR1 and CDR2: LNHDA and SQIVND (reference sequence). V shed 2 bases, J shed 2 bases, and the junction held 8 bases outside the gene matches. There are 17 residues in the CDR3. Those enrolled in Seattle joined during active infection and were followed longitudinally afterward.

The chain is built from TRBV19 and TRBJ1-5; TRBD1 aligns across 8 bases. This sequence was found in a woman aged 25 to 39 with COVID-19, enrolled during active disease. The sample was peripheral blood. Here the CDR3 reads CASSIRTGGMGNQPQHF. CDR3 DNA: TGTGCCAGTAGTATAAGAACAGGGGGAATGGGCAATCAGCCCCAGCATTTT.